This T cell receptor beta chain comes out of a study of cytotoxic CD8 clonotypes in ibrutinib-treated CLL. Study at large: Some 24 partial and 2 complete responses; at median roughly 67 months, 14 remitted, 12 progressed. Productive templates averaged approximately 250,000 per sample, and productive rearrangements around 92,000.

The germline V gene has CDR1 SGHNT and CDR2 YYREEE (reference sequence). Unmatched junction bases numbered 11, after V lost 4 bases and J lost 4 bases. There are 17 residues in the CDR3. Study-level results: Collection times varied between progressing and sustained-remission patients. Public clonotypes were rare and shrank or held steady on treatment.

About this clone: Its target is unknown.

This table comes from immunoSEQ multiplex PCR, and its TCRdb copy is limited to in-frame clones, with some not included. The data hold 150,000 to 200,000 clones, with about two thirds observed a single time. The source material was PBMCs, sampled after 24 months of ibrutinib treatment. This chain connects TRBV5-4 to TRBJ2-2, with 9 bases identical to TRBD1. The sequence was collected from a human donor with chronic lymphocytic leukemia. CDR3: CASSPLGTGGGTGELFF. CDR3 bases: TGTGCCAGCAGCCCTTTAGGTACAGGGGGCGGCACCGGGGAGCTGTTTTTT.